Given below is one T cell receptor beta chain in context. The authors ran a second PCR of about 7 to 11 cycles using a sample-barcoded 5' primer and a J-beta primer mix. One entry per CDR3 protein results from TCRdb running MiXCR on the 5' RACE reads. The sample contains hundreds of thousands of distinct CDR3 sequences, 58% of which appear only once. This entry comes from a study of blood T cells in healthy people across ages. CDR3 length: 13 residues. Germline CDR1 reads SQVTM; CDR2 reads ANQGSEA. The clonotype comes from a man younger than 40 in good health. Material: blood. The V call is TRBV29-1, the J call TRBJ2-1; D remains unclear. The end of the DNA aligns better with TRBJ2-7, so the J call may be wrong. CDR3 DNA: TGCAGCGTTGAAATCCAGGCATACAATGAGCAGTACTTC. It encodes CSVEIQAYNEQYF.